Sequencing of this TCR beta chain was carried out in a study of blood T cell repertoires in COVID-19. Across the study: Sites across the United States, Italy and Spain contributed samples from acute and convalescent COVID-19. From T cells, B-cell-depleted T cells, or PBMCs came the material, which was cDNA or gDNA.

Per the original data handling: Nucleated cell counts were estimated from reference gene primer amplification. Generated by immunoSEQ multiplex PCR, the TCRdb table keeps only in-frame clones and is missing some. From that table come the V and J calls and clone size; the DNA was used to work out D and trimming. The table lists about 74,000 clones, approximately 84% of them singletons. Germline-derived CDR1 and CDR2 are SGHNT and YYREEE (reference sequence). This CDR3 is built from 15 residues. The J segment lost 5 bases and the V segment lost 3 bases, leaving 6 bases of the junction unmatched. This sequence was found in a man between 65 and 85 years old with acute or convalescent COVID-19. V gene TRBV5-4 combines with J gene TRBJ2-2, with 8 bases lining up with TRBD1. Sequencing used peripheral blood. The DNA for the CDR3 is TGTGCCAGCAGCTCCGGACAGGGTTGGACCGGGGAGCTGTTTTTT. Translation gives CASSSGQGWTGELFF.